These T cell receptor beta chains were read from a single sample in a study of molecular identifiers for immune sequencing clone quantification. TCRdb itself ran the PCR reads through MiXCR, one entry per CDR3 protein. The sample shows some 680,000 distinct CDR3 sequences, roughly 27% of them seen only once. The sequencing sample was made of naive CD8+ T cells from blood, with Jurkat cell RNA spiked in. Receptor source: a human donor in good health. Some libraries in this study had Jurkat cell RNA spiked in. CDR3s include the opening cysteine and the closing phenylalanine or tryptophan. The D gene is left open where the match is weak. Rows may omit the clone size; those that give it use once, few, many or a size class.

D	V	J	size	CDR3	DNA
NA	TRBV20-1	TRBJ1-5	once	CSAKNELSEGNQPPHF	TGCAGTGCTAAAAATGAGTTATCGGAAGGAAATCAGCCCCCGCATTTT
NA	TRBV6-2/TRBV6-3	TRBJ1-2	NA	CASSYGADGEGYTF	TGTGCCAGCAGTTACGGGGCCGATGGTGAAGGCTACACCTTC
NA	TRBV27	TRBJ2-1	few	CASSPREYSSYNEQFF	TGTGCCAGCAGTCCCCGTGAGTACAGCTCCTACAATGAGCAGTTCTTC
NA	TRBV7-8	TRBJ2-3	many	CASSLPSSTDTQYF	TGTGCCAGCAGCTTACCCAGTAGCACAGATACGCAGTATTTT
TRBD2	TRBV5-1	TRBJ2-3	many	CASSVAGVATDTQYF	TGCGCCAGCAGTGTTGCGGGGGTTGCCACAGATACGCAGTATTTT
NA	TRBV27	TRBJ1-1	NA	CASSPRRGVGTEAFF	TGTGCCAGCAGTCCCCGACGGGGAGTGGGCACTGAAGCTTTCTTT
NA	TRBV30	TRBJ1-4	NA	CASKNGGEKLFF	TGTGCCTCCAAAAACGGCGGGGAAAAACTGTTTTTT
NA	TRBV5-1	TRBJ2-2	NA	CASSLTDGELFF	TGCGCCAGCAGCTTGACAGACGGGGAGCTGTTTTTT
TRBD1	TRBV5-3	TRBJ2-7	NA	CASSPTGFNEQYF	TGTGCCAGCAGCCCGACAGGGTTCAACGAGCAGTACTTC
NA	TRBV5-8	TRBJ2-3	NA	CASIADTQYF	TGTGCCAGCATCGCAGATACGCAGTATTTT
TRBD2	TRBV20-1	TRBJ2-7	many	CSARPSGSIYEQYF	TGCAGTGCGCGGCCTAGCGGGAGTATTTACGAGCAGTACTTC
TRBD2	TRBV9	TRBJ2-1	NA	CASSAVWAGGYNEQFF	TGTGCCAGCAGCGCCGTATGGGCGGGAGGTTACAATGAGCAGTTCTTC
NA	TRBV7-2	TRBJ2-3	NA	CVSSSFLAPYTDTQYF	TGTGTCAGCAGCTCCTTCCTAGCGCCTTACACAGATACGCAGTATTTC
NA	TRBV5-6	TRBJ2-2	NA	CASSFQAGELFF	TGTGCCAGCAGCTTTCAGGCCGGGGAGCTGTTTTTT
TRBD1	TRBV2	TRBJ2-7	NA	CASSPAGQGDQQYF	TGTGCCAGCAGTCCGGCCGGACAGGGAGACCAGCAGTACTTC
NA	TRBV2	TRBJ1-4	NA	CASSEEGVLANEKLFF	TGTGCCAGCAGTGAAGAGGGGGTTTTGGCTAATGAAAAACTGTTTTTT
NA	TRBV11-2	TRBJ1-1	NA	CASSSQLVVENTEAFF	TGTGCCAGCAGCTCTCAGCTCGTAGTGGAGAACACTGAAGCTTTCTTT
TRBD1	TRBV13	TRBJ1-5	many	CASSSGQGDQPQHF	TGTGCCAGCAGTTCCGGACAGGGAGATCAGCCCCAGCATTTT
NA	TRBV7-2	TRBJ2-1	many	CASSLVGLSYNEQFF	TGTGCCAGCAGCTTAGTAGGGTTATCCTACAATGAGCAGTTCTTC
TRBD2	TRBV7-2	TRBJ2-1	many	CASSLALAGGLKYNEQFF	TGTGCCAGCAGCTTAGCTCTAGCGGGGGGGTTGAAATACAATGAGCAGTTCTTC
TRBD1	TRBV29-1	TRBJ2-3	many	CSVGVGQGTDTQYF	TGCAGCGTTGGTGTGGGACAGGGCACAGATACGCAGTATTTT
TRBD1	TRBV19	TRBJ2-7	NA	CAGSTGTGVVYEQYF	TGTGCCGGTAGTACCGGGACAGGGGTTGTTTACGAGCAGTACTTC
NA	TRBV28	TRBJ1-1	many	CASSGVNTEAFF	TGTGCCAGCAGCGGTGTGAACACTGAAGCTTTCTTT
NA	TRBV27	TRBJ1-6	few	CASGFESSYNSPLHF	TGTGCCAGCGGTTTTGAGTCCTCCTATAATTCACCCCTCCACTTT
NA	TRBV7-9	TRBJ2-7	few	CASSLTGTNEQYF	TGTGCCAGCAGCTTGACAGGCACCAACGAGCAGTACTTC
NA	TRBV27	TRBJ2-3	many	CASSLSLTPPVDTQYF	TGTGCCAGCAGTTTGTCCCTGACCCCACCGGTAGATACGCAGTATTTT
NA	TRBV19	TRBJ2-7	few	CASSLSRGLGYEQYF	TGTGCCAGTAGCCTATCCCGCGGCTTAGGCTACGAGCAGTACTTC
NA	TRBV6-2/TRBV6-3	TRBJ2-7	NA	CASSYHDSSYEQYF	TGTGCCAGCAGTTACCATGACAGTTCCTACGAGCAGTACTTC
NA	TRBV2	TRBJ2-3	many	CASSVFKGGKSTDTQYF	TGTGCCAGCAGTGTTTTCAAGGGAGGCAAGAGCACAGATACGCAGTATTTT